This TCR beta chain emerged from a study of response to subunit inactivated influenza vaccine. V lost 2 bases, J lost 3 bases, and 3 bases stayed unmatched. Germline CDR1 SGHRS, CDR2 YFSETQ. This CDR3 has 14 residues. From the RT-PCR reads, TCRdb called clonotypes with MiXCR, one entry per CDR3 protein. The repertoire holds over 450,000 distinct CDR3 sequences, with around 13% as singletons. Only a few counts were recorded for this clonotype. The rearrangement uses TRBV5-1 and TRBJ2-3, with 7 bases fitting TRBD1. The TCR was taken from a man over 45 who received an inactivated influenza vaccine. Specimen: PBMCs from blood, collected 35 to 45 days after vaccination. Here the CDR3 reads CASSFGQVTDTQYF. CDR3 bases: TGCGCCAGCAGCTTCGGACAGGTTACAGATACGCAGTATTTT.